These 27 T cell receptor beta chains share one sample of origin, sequenced in a study of T cell repertoires in cytomegalovirus infection. MiXCR was run by TCRdb on the reads, yielding one entry per CDR3 protein. The data show roughly 320,000 distinct CDR3 sequences, approximately 9.5% seen once. The material sequenced was PBMCs. The receptors were gathered from a human donor in good health (CMV status not recorded). Some clones in this sample may be carry-over from other donors' samples.

This clonotype was counted only a few times. The CDR3 sequence: CASSYERVSPAYGYTF. The CDR3 DNA is TGTGCCAGCAGTTACGAGCGTGTGTCCCCTGCCTATGGCTACACCTTC. The chain combines TRBV6-5 with TRBJ1-2; D is uncertain. The germline V gene has CDR1 MNHEY and CDR2 SVGAGI. The CDR3 runs to 16 residues. Trimming removed 2 bases from V and 4 bases from J, with 17 bases in between.

The V gene is TRBV20-1, the J gene TRBJ2-2; 7 bases align to TRBD2. CDR1 and CDR2 (germline): DFQATT, SNEGSKA (reference sequence). The J segment lost 5 bases and the V segment lost 6 bases, leaving 3 bases of the junction unmatched. The CDR3 consists of 12 residues. Here the CDR3 DNA reads TGCAGTGCCTGGGGGGGGACCGGGGAGCTGTTTTTT. Translation: CSAWGGTGELFF.

This clonotype was found a few times. This chain joins TRBV15 and TRBJ2-7; TRBD2 might be the D (6 bases). V was cut by 4 bases and J by 0 bases, with 16 bases left in between. The CDR3 runs to 16 residues. CDR1 and CDR2 (germline): LNHNV, YYDKDF (reference sequence). The chain's CDR3 is CATSKRVEGPSYEQYF. CDR3 sequence (DNA): TGTGCCACCAGCAAGCGGGTTGAAGGACCCTCCTACGAGCAGTACTTC.

The chain joins TRBV27 to TRBJ2-1; 10 nucleotides agree with TRBD2. Looked up from germline, CDR1 is MNHEY and CDR2 is SMNVEV (reference sequence). Trimming took 7 bases from V and 5 from J; bases not matched to a gene: 11. The length of the CDR3 is 16 residues. CDR3 in amino acids: CASTRYSGGTNNEQFF. For the CDR3, the DNA is TGTGCCAGCACTAGATATAGCGGGGGGACAAACAATGAGCAGTTCTTC.

This clonotype showed up many times. The rearrangement uses TRBV28 and TRBJ2-3; TRBD2 matches 10 bases. From germline, CDR1 is MDHEN and CDR2 SYDVKM. The V and J ends lost 8 bases and 3 bases, in that order; junction bases with no gene match: 8. This CDR3 spans 15 amino acids. This CDR3 is CASLPSGSWTDTQYF. The CDR3 DNA reads TGTGCCAGCCTGCCTAGCGGGAGTTGGACAGATACGCAGTATTTT. Full variable domain (outside the CDR3, taken from reference TRBV28 and TRBJ2-3): DVKVTQSSRYLVKRTGEKVFLECVQDMDHENMFWYRQDPGLGLRLIYFSYDVKMKEKGDIPEGYSVSREKKERFSLILESASTNQTSMYLCASLPSGSWTDTQYFGPGTRLTVL.

This clonotype has more than one count but fewer than ten. The chain couples TRBV19 to TRBJ2-7; TRBD2 matches 9 bases. The germline V gene has CDR1 LNHDA and CDR2 SQIVND (reference sequence). The CDR3 is 14 residues long. The ends lost 6 bases at V and 6 bases at J; junction bases unmatched: 9. In DNA, the CDR3 is TGTGCCAGTAGGCTCCTAGCGGGGAAGGGCGAGCAGTACTTC. Protein product: CASRLLAGKGEQYF. Drawing the rest from reference TRBV19 and TRBJ2-7, the complete variable domain is DGGITQSPKYLFRKEGQNVTLSCEQNLNHDAMYWYRQDPGQGLRLIYYSQIVNDFQKGDIAEGYSVSREKKESFPLTVTSAQKNPTAFYLCASRLLAGKGEQYFGPGTRLTVT.

The table lists this clonotype with many counts. The J gene is TRBJ2-1, the V gene TRBV7-9; 12 positions agree with TRBD2. V lost 4 bases, J lost 2 bases, and 9 bases stayed unmatched. The CDR3 is 18 residues long. Per germline, CDR1 SEHNR and CDR2 FQNEAQ (reference sequence). The DNA of the CDR3 is TGTGCCAGCAGCTCCTCTAGCGGGGGGGCTCTGGCCTACAATGAGCAGTTCTTC. Translation: CASSSSSGGALAYNEQFF.

There are a few counts of this clonotype. V usage is TRBV7-6 and J usage is TRBJ1-2, with D possibly TRBD1 on 5 matching bases. Germline lookup yields CDR1 SGHVS and CDR2 FNYEAQ. The CDR3 totals 14 residues. Trimming shortened V by 1 base and J by 9 bases, and 15 bases separated the two germline ends. The CDR3 region is CASSLEGPRDSYTF. In DNA form, the CDR3 reads TGTGCCAGCAGCTTAGAGGGGCCTCGCGATAGCTACACCTTC. The full variable domain, with the rest looked up from reference TRBV7-6 and TRBJ1-2, is GAGVSQSPRYKVTKRGQDVALRCDPISGHVSLYWYRQALGQGPEFLTYFNYEAQQDKSGLPNDRFSAERPEGSISTLTIQRTEQRDSAMYRCASSLEGPRDSYTFGSGTRLTVV.

Remarks on this clonotype: A much more abundant neighbour one base away suggests this may be a read error. The J gene is TRBJ2-3, the V gene TRBV7-2; D unresolved. Looked up from germline, CDR1 is SGHTA and CDR2 is FQGNSA. Trimming pared 1 base from V and 3 bases from J, leaving 11 bases between. The length of the CDR3 is 15 residues. The CDR3 sequence: CASSLDHGLTDTQYF. Here the CDR3 DNA reads TGTGCCAGCAGCTTAGACCACGGTCTAACAGATACGCAGTATTTT. The full variable domain, in which reference TRBV7-2 and TRBJ2-3 provide the parts outside the CDR3, is GAGVSQSPSNKVTEKGKDVELRCDPISGHTALYWYRQSLGQGLEFLIYFQGNSAPDKSGLPSDRFSAERTGGSVSTLTIQRTQQEDSAVYLCASSLDHGLTDTQYFGPGTRLTVL.

This clonotype has at least ten counts. CDR3 amino acids: CATSFVGATDTQYF. As DNA, the CDR3 is TGTGCCACCAGCTTCGTAGGGGCCACAGATACGCAGTATTTT. The V and J genes are TRBV15 and TRBJ2-3, with D perhaps matching TRBD1 (5 bases). Germline V lookup: CDR1 LNHNV, CDR2 YYDKDF (reference sequence). The CDR3 is 14 amino acids. With 5 bases removed from V and 2 bases from J, the gap between germline ends came to 11 bases.

Only a few counts were recorded for this clonotype. J is TRBJ1-1 and V is TRBV19, with 10 bases that match TRBD1. V shed 8 bases and J 7 bases; nucleotides not matched to a gene: 7. There are 13 residues in the CDR3. CDR1 and CDR2 from the germline V gene are LNHDA and SQIVND (reference sequence). The CDR3 nucleotides read TGTGCCAGTTCCGACAGGGGGCAAGGTGAAGCTTTCTTT. This sequence encodes CASSDRGQGEAFF.

In this sample, this clonotype turned up a few times. The V and J genes are TRBV7-2 and TRBJ1-5; D ambiguous. The germline V gene has CDR1 SGHTA and CDR2 FQGNSA. Trimming shortened V by 1 base and J by 0 bases, and 10 bases separated the two germline ends. The CDR3 spans 16 residues. The CDR3 sequence is CASSLGSGYSNQPQHF. The CDR3 DNA follows: TGTGCCAGCAGCTTAGGCTCAGGTTATAGCAATCAGCCCCAGCATTTT.

This clonotype was seen repeatedly, ten times or more. This chain connects TRBV7-2 to TRBJ1-6, with D unclear. The germline V gene encodes CDR1 SGHTA and CDR2 FQGNSA. V lost 7 bases and J 4 bases, leaving 17 bases between the germline ends. The CDR3 sequence is 16 residues long. The CDR3 region is CASTFPVDRYNSPLHF. The CDR3 region has the DNA TGTGCCAGCACCTTCCCGGTTGACCGGTATAATTCACCCCTCCACTTT.

The sample holds many counts of this clonotype. V and J are TRBV7-2 and TRBJ1-2; weak D call: TRBD1 (6 bases). The V end was cut by 5 bases, the J end by 7 bases, with 29 bases between. The CDR3 runs to 18 residues. CDR1 is SGHTA, CDR2 FQGNSA, per germline. The CDR3 nucleotides read TGTGCCAGCAGCCCCCAGGCCTGGACAGTGGGTGGTTCTCTTGGCTACACCTTC. Translating gives CASSPQAWTVGGSLGYTF.

The chain employs TRBV20-1 and TRBJ2-2, with 11 bases matching TRBD2. The CDR3 spans 16 residues. Germline trimming cut 6 bases from V and 1 base from J; bases unmatched to any gene: 7. Germline CDR1 and CDR2: DFQATT and SNEGSKA (reference sequence). CDR3 nucleotide sequence: TGCAGTGCACCCGGACTAGCGGGCATGAACACCGGGGAGCTGTTTTTT. Protein product: CSAPGLAGMNTGELFF.

In its sample, this clonotype was seen many times. This rearrangement joins TRBV7-8 to TRBJ1-4, with 7 bases fitting TRBD1. V was pared by 4 bases and J by 0 bases, with 20 bases of the junction left unmatched. Per the germline V gene, CDR1 is SGHVS and CDR2 is FQNEAQ. This CDR3 has 21 amino acids. CDR3 sequence: CASSSERGLSISSATNEKLFF. The DNA for the CDR3 is TGTGCCAGCAGCTCGGAGAGGGGGCTTTCTATTTCTTCTGCAACTAATGAAAAACTGTTTTTT.

Ten or more counts support this clonotype. The rearrangement joins TRBV2 to TRBJ1-2, with D unresolved. Germline-derived CDR1 and CDR2 are SNHLY and FYNNEI. CDR3 size: 12 residues. The CDR3 loop reads CASSWENDGYTF. CDR3 DNA sequence: TGTGCGTCCAGCTGGGAAAACGATGGCTACACCTTC.

The sample holds many counts of this clonotype. V and J are TRBV7-8 and TRBJ2-7; D is undetermined. CDR1 and CDR2 from the germline V gene are SGHVS and FQNEAQ. This CDR3 has 13 amino acids. V was shortened by 4 bases and J by 2 bases, with 9 bases between the two germline ends. The CDR3 region has the DNA TGTGCCAGCAGCTACGGCCGCCCCTACGAGCAGTACTTC. Protein sequence: CASSYGRPYEQYF.

The rearrangement joins TRBV19 to TRBJ1-2, with D possibly TRBD1 on 5 matching bases. There are 14 residues in the CDR3. CDR1 and CDR2 (germline): LNHDA, SQIVND (reference sequence). The ends were cut back, 3 bases at V and 2 bases at J, with 10 bases in the middle. The CDR3 DNA reads as TGTGCCAGTAGTATTCAGAAGGGGAACTATGGCTACACCTTC. Encoded protein: CASSIQKGNYGYTF.

The chain's CDR3 is CASSSLGAGQETQYF. The CDR3 nucleotides are TGTGCCAGCAGTTCCCTGGGGGCGGGACAAGAGACCCAGTACTTC. V and J are TRBV28 and TRBJ2-5, with D perhaps TRBD1 or TRBD2 (6 bases each). V lost 4 bases, J lost 2 bases, and 14 bases lay in between. Germline V CDR1 and CDR2: MDHEN, SYDVKM. This CDR3 contains 15 residues.

This clonotype was observed a handful of times. The chain has TRBV12-3 or TRBV12-4 and TRBJ2-3; D is undetermined. This CDR3 has 15 amino acids. V lost 1 base to trimming and J lost 5 bases, with 13 bases between them. CDR3 sequence (DNA): TGTGCCAGCAGTTTAGGGGCCCTCAGTGGAGATACGCAGTATTTT. This encodes CASSLGALSGDTQYF.

This clonotype occurred a few times. The V call is TRBV7-2, the J call TRBJ1-1; the D is unclear. Per germline, CDR1 SGHTA and CDR2 FQGNSA. The V end lost 5 bases, the J end lost 0 bases, and 16 bases lay between the germline ends. CDR3 length: 16 amino acids. Here the CDR3 DNA reads TGTGCCAGCAGCCTACCCCTCGTTAAGGTGAACACTGAAGCTTTCTTT. Protein: CASSLPLVKVNTEAFF.

This clonotype was recorded many times. Germline and junction disagree at one end, which may indicate a read error. This chain uses TRBV28 with TRBJ1-1, with D possibly being TRBD1 (6 bases). The length of the CDR3 is 14 residues. Germline V gives CDR1 MDHEN, CDR2 SYDVKM. The CDR3 DNA reads as TGCGGTACGACAGGTGGACGACCGAACACTGAAGCTTTCTTT. Its translation is CGTTGGRPNTEAFF.

The rearrangement links TRBV7-2 to TRBJ1-4; unclear D gene. The length of the CDR3 is 16 residues. Looked up from germline, CDR1 is SGHTA and CDR2 is FQGNSA. Trimming stripped 2 bases from V and 0 bases from J, with 10 bases between. CDR3 coding DNA: TGTGCCAGCAGCTTATTTAGCGGAGCAACTAATGAAAAACTGTTTTTT. This translates into CASSLFSGATNEKLFF.

CDR3 sequence reads: CASSSGQLYTTSTDTQYF. The CDR3 bases are TGTGCCAGCAGTTCCGGACAGCTATATACTACCAGCACAGATACGCAGTATTTT. The chain couples TRBV28 to TRBJ2-3; TRBD1 is a possible D gene (6 bases). Trimming took 4 bases from V and 0 from J, leaving 20 bases between them. Germline V gene sequence: CDR1 MDHEN, CDR2 SYDVKM. This CDR3 contains 18 residues.

The sample holds a few counts of this clonotype. This chain links TRBV7-9 with TRBJ1-6; D ambiguous. The germline gives CDR1 SEHNR, CDR2 FQNEAQ (reference sequence). CDR3 length: 15 residues. The V end was cut by 3 bases, the J end by 7 bases, with 13 bases between. This CDR3 reads CASSLGNSFNSPLHF. The CDR3 nucleotides are TGTGCCAGCAGCTTGGGCAACAGCTTCAATTCACCCCTCCACTTT. Full variable domain (rest looked up from reference TRBV7-9 and TRBJ1-6): DTGVSQNPRHKITKRGQNVTFRCDPISEHNRLYWYRQTLGQGPEFLTYFQNEAQLEKSRLLSDRFSAERPKGSFSTLEIQRTEQGDSAMYLCASSLGNSFNSPLHFGNGTRLTVT.

This clonotype was found many times. V usage is TRBV11-2 and J usage is TRBJ2-2, with D possibly TRBD2 on 5 matching bases. Germline loops: CDR1 SGHAT, CDR2 FQNNGV. The V end was cut by 5 bases, the J end by 4 bases, with 11 bases between. CDR3 length equals 14 residues. The DNA of the CDR3 is TGTGCCAGCAGCCGAACTAGGGTCACCGGGGAGCTGTTTTTT. Amino acids: CASSRTRVTGELFF.